Listed below are T cell receptor beta chains from one sample, sequenced in a study of CD8+CD57+ T cells in acquired aplastic anemia. TCRdb redid the calling of the reads with MiXCR, one entry per CDR3 protein. The data hold 110,000 or so distinct CDR3 sequences, with under 60% observed a single time. Sequencing was done on a sample of sorted CD4+, CD8+, or CD8+CD57+ T cells (not recorded which) from PBMCs. Receptors were obtained from a human donor with aplastic anemia. The CDR3 runs from the conserved cysteine through the conserved F or W. The D gene is left open where the match is weak. Clone size is stated in some rows and not others, as once, few, many or a class when expanded.

CDR3 DNA: TGCAGCGTTGGTATGGCAGGGCAATCTAACTATGGCTACACCTTC
CDR3 protein: CSVGMAGQSNYGYTF
V gene: TRBV29-1
J gene: TRBJ1-2
clone size: once
D gene: NA

CDR3 DNA: TGTGCCGTCACCGGGACTAGCGGGGGGCTTTACGAGCAGTACTTC
CDR3 protein: CAVTGTSGGLYEQYF
V gene: TRBV2
J gene: TRBJ2-7
clone size: NA
D gene: TRBD2

CDR3 DNA: TGTGCCAGCAGCCACGGACTAGCGGATTCCTACGAGCAGTACTTC
CDR3 protein: CASSHGLADSYEQYF
V gene: TRBV4-2
J gene: TRBJ2-7
clone size: NA
D gene: TRBD2

CDR3 DNA: TGTGCCAGCAGCCAAGGACAGGGGTCAAACACTGAAGCTTTCTTT
CDR3 protein: CASSQGQGSNTEAFF
V gene: TRBV3-1
J gene: TRBJ1-1
clone size: many
D gene: TRBD1

CDR3 DNA: TGTGCCAGCAGCTTAGACCCCCCTTACAGGGGGGGCGCGGGTGGCTACACCTTC
CDR3 protein: CASSLDPPYRGGAGGYTF
V gene: TRBV7-6
J gene: TRBJ1-2
clone size: NA
D gene: TRBD1

CDR3 DNA: TGTGCCAGCAGTTCTTCCCGGACAGATACGCAGTATTTT
CDR3 protein: CASSSSRTDTQYF
V gene: TRBV10-3
J gene: TRBJ2-3
clone size: few
D gene: NA

CDR3 DNA: TGTGCCAGCAGCTTAGGCTCCAGCGGGGGAACCTACGAGCAGTACTTC
CDR3 protein: CASSLGSSGGTYEQYF
V gene: TRBV7-8
J gene: TRBJ2-7
clone size: NA
D gene: TRBD2

CDR3 DNA: TGTGCCAGCAGCTTGGAGGGCGTGACTAGCGTCTGGCAGTACTTC
CDR3 protein: CASSLEGVTSVWQYF
V gene: TRBV5-8
J gene: TRBJ2-7
clone size: NA
D gene: TRBD2

CDR3 DNA: TGTGCCAGTAGTTGGAGTTCGAACACTGAAGCTTTCTTT
CDR3 protein: CASSWSSNTEAFF
V gene: TRBV19
J gene: TRBJ1-1
clone size: many
D gene: NA

CDR3 DNA: TGTGCCAGCAGCGCACAGGCAAACTATGGCTACACCTTC
CDR3 protein: CASSAQANYGYTF
V gene: TRBV7-6
J gene: TRBJ1-2
clone size: NA
D gene: NA

CDR3 DNA: TGTGCCAGCAGCGAGGGGTGGACATATGGCTACACCTTC
CDR3 protein: CASSEGWTYGYTF
V gene: TRBV7-8
J gene: TRBJ1-2
clone size: many
D gene: NA

CDR3 DNA: TGTGCCAGCAGCGTAGATGGGAGGAACACTGAAGCTTTCTTT
CDR3 protein: CASSVDGRNTEAFF
V gene: TRBV9
J gene: TRBJ1-1
clone size: NA
D gene: NA

CDR3 DNA: TGTGCCAGCAGCTTAGAGGAAAGGGCCCAGCATTTT
CDR3 protein: CASSLEERAQHF
V gene: TRBV7-2
J gene: TRBJ1-5
clone size: NA
D gene: NA

CDR3 DNA: TGCGCCAGCAACGTGGTGTCAACTAATGAAAAACTGTTTTTT
CDR3 protein: CASNVVSTNEKLFF
V gene: TRBV4-1
J gene: TRBJ1-4
clone size: NA
D gene: NA

CDR3 DNA: TGTGCCAGCAGTGAATACAGTAGCAGGAATGAGCAGTTCTTC
CDR3 protein: CASSEYSSRNEQFF
V gene: TRBV25-1
J gene: TRBJ2-1
clone size: NA
D gene: NA

CDR3 DNA: TGTGCCAGCAGCTTAGCATTAGCAGGGGCTGGCTACACCTTC
CDR3 protein: CASSLALAGAGYTF
V gene: TRBV7-8
J gene: TRBJ1-2
clone size: NA
D gene: NA

CDR3 DNA: TGTGCCCTCCCGGGACTAGGCTACGAGCAGTACTTC
CDR3 protein: CALPGLGYEQYF
V gene: TRBV10-3
J gene: TRBJ2-7
clone size: NA
D gene: TRBD2

CDR3 DNA: TGTGCCATCGGGACTAACCAAGAGACCCAGTACTTC
CDR3 protein: CAIGTNQETQYF
V gene: TRBV10-3
J gene: TRBJ2-5
clone size: NA
D gene: TRBD2

CDR3 DNA: TGTGCCAGCAGCTTTAGCGTTAGACATCGGAGTGGAAACACCATATATTTT
CDR3 protein: CASSFSVRHRSGNTIYF
V gene: TRBV7-6
J gene: TRBJ1-3
clone size: NA
D gene: NA

CDR3 DNA: TGTGCCAGCAGTAACTACGAGCAGTACTTC
CDR3 protein: CASSNYEQYF
V gene: TRBV2
J gene: TRBJ2-7
clone size: few
D gene: NA

CDR3 DNA: TGTGCCACCAGCAGAGGCTGGGATAGCTCCTACAATGAGCAGTTCTTC
CDR3 protein: CATSRGWDSSYNEQFF
V gene: TRBV15
J gene: TRBJ2-1
clone size: NA
D gene: NA

CDR3 DNA: TGTGCCACCAGCAGAGGTACAGATAGCAATCAGCCCCAGCATTTT
CDR3 protein: CATSRGTDSNQPQHF
V gene: TRBV15
J gene: TRBJ1-5
clone size: many
D gene: NA

CDR3 DNA: TGTGCCACCAGAGATCCGGGACTAGCGAACCATGAGCAGTTCTTC
CDR3 protein: CATRDPGLANHEQFF
V gene: TRBV15
J gene: TRBJ2-1
clone size: NA
D gene: TRBD2

CDR3 DNA: TGTGCCAGCAGCTTTTCAGGGATCGATCAGCCCCAGCATTTT
CDR3 protein: CASSFSGIDQPQHF
V gene: TRBV5-8
J gene: TRBJ1-5
clone size: many
D gene: NA

CDR3 DNA: TGTGCCAGCAGCCAGGGGACAGGGGAGAATCAGCCCCAGCATTTT
CDR3 protein: CASSQGTGENQPQHF
V gene: TRBV5-4
J gene: TRBJ1-5
clone size: many
D gene: TRBD1

CDR3 DNA: TGTGCCACCAGTAGACCGGGGGGCGGTGAGCAGTACTTC
CDR3 protein: CATSRPGGGEQYF
V gene: TRBV24-1
J gene: TRBJ2-7
clone size: NA
D gene: NA

CDR3 DNA: TGCGCCAGCAGCTTAGGGTCGAACACCGGGGAGCTGTTTTTT
CDR3 protein: CASSLGSNTGELFF
V gene: TRBV5-1
J gene: TRBJ2-2
clone size: many
D gene: NA

CDR3 DNA: TGTGCCAGTAGTAACACCTGGGGGGCCCAAGAGACCCAGTACTTC
CDR3 protein: CASSNTWGAQETQYF
V gene: TRBV19
J gene: TRBJ2-5
clone size: NA
D gene: NA

CDR3 DNA: TGCGCCAGCAGCGAGCAGTCCACAGATACGCAGCATTTT
CDR3 protein: CASSEQSTDTQHF
V gene: TRBV5-1
J gene: TRBJ1-5
clone size: NA
D gene: NA

CDR3 DNA: TGTGCCAGCAGCTCCATGGGCGGGGTATATGGCTACACCTTC
CDR3 protein: CASSSMGGVYGYTF
V gene: TRBV7-9
J gene: TRBJ1-2
clone size: once
D gene: NA

CDR3 DNA: TGTGCCAGCAGTTACAATAGCGGGAGGGCCGTCAGTGAGCAGTTCTTC
CDR3 protein: CASSYNSGRAVSEQFF
V gene: TRBV27
J gene: TRBJ2-1
clone size: few
D gene: TRBD2

CDR3 DNA: TGTGCCAGCAGCTTGTACGGATCTGAAGCTTTCTTT
CDR3 protein: CASSLYGSEAFF
V gene: TRBV5-4
J gene: TRBJ1-1
clone size: few
D gene: NA